This TCR beta chain was retrieved from a study of blood T cell repertoires in COVID-19. In germline, CDR1 is SGDLS, CDR2 YYNGEE. V was clipped by 0 bases and J by 4 bases, with 10 bases between them. The CDR3 contains 15 residues. Data came from immunoSEQ multiplex PCR; TCRdb stores just in-frame clones and leaves some out. The profile shows a few hundred thousand clones, over 75% of them singletons. The clonotype was recovered from a woman between 65 and 79 years old with COVID-19, enrolled during active disease. This chain uses TRBV9 with TRBJ2-2, with D maybe TRBD2 (6 bases). Sequencing was carried out using peripheral blood. The CDR3 spells CASSVGDLGTGELFF. In DNA form, the CDR3 reads TGTGCCAGCAGCGTAGGGGACTTGGGCACCGGGGAGCTGTTTTTT.